This TCR beta chain was sequenced for a study of tumor and adjacent non-tumor tissue in lung cancer. Germline loops: CDR1 SGHDT, CDR2 YYEEEE. The CDR3 has 15 residues. No cell sorting was done before RNA was extracted from the tissue. This non-tumor lung sample came from over 3 cm beyond the tumor edge. The library came from three nested PCR rounds adapted from ARM-PCR protocols. MiXCR, applied by TCRdb to the multiplex PCR reads, yields one record per CDR3 protein. The sample includes 70,000 to 95,000 distinct CDR3 sequences, over 60% of them seen just once. This clonotype was counted once. One end of the junction varies from germline; a read error may be responsible.

The receptor's source is a man between 65 and 80 years old with non-small cell lung cancer. The gene calls are TRBV5-6 and TRBJ2-3; no firm D call. Specimen: distant non-tumor lung tissue. The DNA of the CDR3 is TGTGCCAGCAGCTTGGGCCCGCGAGGTACAGTTACGCAGTATTTT. Its protein product is CASSLGPRGTVTQYF.